This T cell receptor beta chain derives from a study of cytomegalovirus exposure and HLA in healthy donors. Study-level points and caveats: Available immune exposure information was restricted to CMV serostatus only. Later analysis showed most CMV-associated TCR beta chains appearing HLA-restricted.

Per germline, CDR1 MNHEY and CDR2 SVGAGI. This CDR3 has 14 amino acids. With 60 Vbeta and 13 Jbeta primers, the PCR was carried out. TCRdb's copy holds only in-frame clones and misses some; the assay was immunoSEQ multiplex PCR. The sample lists 95,000 to 150,000 clones, over 75% occurring once. The donors gave bone marrow, and they were healthy. Of note for this clone: Antigen specificity is unknown.

Sequencing was done on a sample of PBMCs. The TCR comes from a man aged 18 to 30 in good health and CMV-seropositive. The chain couples TRBV6-5 to TRBJ2-5; D is possibly TRBD2 (6 bases). Near its end, the DNA agrees better with TRBJ2-7, so the J call may be wrong. Here the CDR3 reads CASRTGTGLYEQYF. CDR3 in DNA: TGTGCCAGCAGGACCGGGACTGGGCTATACGAGCAGTACTTC.